This TCR beta chain derives from a study of blood T cell repertoires in COVID-19. The data were produced by immunoSEQ multiplex PCR, yet TCRdb's version contains in-frame clones alone and is incomplete. The sample yields roughly 70,000 clones, roughly 71% seen once. CDR3 length: 17 residues. Looked up from germline, CDR1 is LNHDA and CDR2 is SQIVND (reference sequence). The V segment lost 3 bases and the J segment 0 bases; nucleotides outside the gene matches: 8. The sequence derives from a man in his sixties with COVID-19, enrolled during active disease. The chain carries TRBV19 and TRBJ2-4; 7 bases agree with TRBD1. The material sequenced was peripheral blood. CDR3 residues: CASSMFRDSLAKNIQYF. The CDR3 DNA follows: TGTGCCAGTAGTATGTTCCGGGACAGTCTAGCCAAAAACATTCAGTACTTC.